The entry that follows covers one T cell receptor (beta chain) sequence. These data come from a study of blood T cell repertoires in COVID-19. As for the study in general: The cDNA or gDNA used as material had been derived from T cells, B-cell-depleted T cells, or PBMCs.

Study processing details: Quantification of nucleated cells was approximated via reference gene primer amplification. The data were produced by immunoSEQ multiplex PCR, yet TCRdb's version contains in-frame clones alone and is incomplete. D and trimming were read from the DNA, whereas the V and J calls and clone size are those reported in that table. The repertoire holds 65,000 or so clones, with approximately 88% as singletons. The CDR3 has 14 amino acids. Germline trimming cut 6 bases from V and 3 bases from J; bases unmatched to any gene: 7. Per the germline V gene, CDR1 is MDHEN and CDR2 is SYDVKM.

The chain is built from TRBV28 and TRBJ1-1; TRBD1 matches 7 bases. Sequenced material: peripheral blood. The receptor was isolated from a man under 40 with COVID-19, enrolled during active disease. The CDR3 protein is CASSVTTGDTEAFF. For the CDR3, the DNA is TGTGCCAGCAGCGTTACTACAGGGGACACTGAAGCTTTCTTT.